This T cell receptor (beta chain) was recovered during a study of technical replicates of blood from a few donors. This table comes from immunoSEQ multiplex PCR, and its TCRdb copy is limited to in-frame clones, with some not included. Counted here are about 76,000 clones, roughly 91% occurring once; the ten biggest clones make up just under 0.25%. The CDR3 spans 17 residues. The V gene's germline CDR1 is LGHNA and CDR2 YNFKEQ. With V trimmed by 1 base and J by 6 bases, 8 bases remained unmatched. The sequenced sample was T cells isolated from PBMCs. The chain is built from TRBV4-2 and TRBJ2-2; 10 bases agree with TRBD1. The sequence came from a human donor in good health. This chain's CDR3 is CASSQVAGGQGAGELFF. The CDR3, as DNA: TGTGCCAGCAGCCAAGTCGCGGGAGGACAGGGGGCCGGGGAGCTGTTTTTT.